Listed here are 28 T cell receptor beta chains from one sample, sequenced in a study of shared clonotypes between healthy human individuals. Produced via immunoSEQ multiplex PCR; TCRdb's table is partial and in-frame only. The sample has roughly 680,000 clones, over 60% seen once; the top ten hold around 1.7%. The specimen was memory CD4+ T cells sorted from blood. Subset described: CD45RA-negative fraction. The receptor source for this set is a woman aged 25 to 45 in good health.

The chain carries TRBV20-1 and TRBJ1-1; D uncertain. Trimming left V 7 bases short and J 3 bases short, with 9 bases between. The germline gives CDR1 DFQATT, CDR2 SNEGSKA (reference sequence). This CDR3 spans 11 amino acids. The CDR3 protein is CSVSGDTEAFF. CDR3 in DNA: TGCAGTGTTTCCGGCGACACTGAAGCTTTCTTT.

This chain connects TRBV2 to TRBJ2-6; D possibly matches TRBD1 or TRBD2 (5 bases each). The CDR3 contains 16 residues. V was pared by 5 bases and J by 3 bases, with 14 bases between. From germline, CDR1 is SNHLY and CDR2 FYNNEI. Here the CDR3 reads CASSPQVGVGANVLTF. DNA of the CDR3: TGTGCCAGCAGTCCTCAAGTGGGGGTTGGGGCCAACGTCCTGACTTTC.

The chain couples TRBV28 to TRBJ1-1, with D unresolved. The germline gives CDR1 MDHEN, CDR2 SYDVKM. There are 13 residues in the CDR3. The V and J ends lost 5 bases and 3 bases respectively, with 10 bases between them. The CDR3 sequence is CASSHNPHTEAFF. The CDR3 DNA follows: TGTGCCAGCAGTCATAATCCTCACACTGAAGCTTTCTTT.

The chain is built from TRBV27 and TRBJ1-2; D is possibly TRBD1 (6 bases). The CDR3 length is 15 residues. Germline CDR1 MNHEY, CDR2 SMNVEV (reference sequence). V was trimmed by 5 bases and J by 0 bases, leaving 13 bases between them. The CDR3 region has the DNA TGTGCCAGCAGTACCCAGGGGTCGGCTAACTATGGCTACACCTTC. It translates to CASSTQGSANYGYTF.

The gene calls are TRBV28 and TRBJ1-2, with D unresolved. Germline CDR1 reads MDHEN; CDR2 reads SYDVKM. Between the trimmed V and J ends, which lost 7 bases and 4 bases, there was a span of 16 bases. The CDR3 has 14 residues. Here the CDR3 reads CASTTRTDSYGYTF. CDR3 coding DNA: TGTGCCAGCACCACACGGACGGACTCCTATGGCTACACCTTC.

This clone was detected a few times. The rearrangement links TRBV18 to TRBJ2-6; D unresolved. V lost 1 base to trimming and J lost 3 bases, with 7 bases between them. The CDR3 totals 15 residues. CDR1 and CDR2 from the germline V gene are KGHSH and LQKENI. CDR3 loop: CASSPQADGANVLTF. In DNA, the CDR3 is TGTGCCAGCTCACCACAGGCTGATGGGGCCAACGTCCTGACTTTC.

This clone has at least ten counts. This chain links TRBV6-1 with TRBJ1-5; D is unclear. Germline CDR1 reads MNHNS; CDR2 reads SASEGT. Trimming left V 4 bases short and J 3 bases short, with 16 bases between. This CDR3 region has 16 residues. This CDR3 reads CASSVMMRAVNQPQHF. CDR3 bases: TGTGCCAGCAGTGTAATGATGCGGGCAGTCAATCAGCCCCAGCATTTT.

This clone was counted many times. CDR3: CASSEQNSGNTIYF. DNA for the CDR3: TGTGCCAGTAGCGAACAAAACTCTGGAAACACCATATATTTT. V and J are TRBV19 and TRBJ1-3; D call uncertain. V was trimmed by 6 bases and J by 0 bases, leaving 9 bases between them. The CDR3 spans 14 residues. In germline, CDR1 is LNHDA, CDR2 SQIVND (reference sequence).

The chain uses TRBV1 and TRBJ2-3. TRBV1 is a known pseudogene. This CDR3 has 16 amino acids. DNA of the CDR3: TGCACCAGCAGCCCCCCGTTTTCCACAGCGACAGATACGCAGTATTTT. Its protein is CTSSPPFSTATDTQYF.

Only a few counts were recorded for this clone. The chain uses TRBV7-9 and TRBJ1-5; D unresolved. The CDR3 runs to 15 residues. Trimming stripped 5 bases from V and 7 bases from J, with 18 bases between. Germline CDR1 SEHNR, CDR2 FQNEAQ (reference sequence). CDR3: CASSPGGLEVQPQHF. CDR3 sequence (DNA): TGTGCCAGCAGCCCCGGCGGGCTCGAGGTCCAGCCCCAGCATTTT.

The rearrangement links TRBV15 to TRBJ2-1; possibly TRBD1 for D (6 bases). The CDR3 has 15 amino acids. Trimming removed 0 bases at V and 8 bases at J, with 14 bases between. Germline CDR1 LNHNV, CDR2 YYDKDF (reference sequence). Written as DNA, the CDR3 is TGTGCCACCAGCAGAGAAACAGGGACCGCTGATGAGCAGTTCTTC. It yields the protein CATSRETGTADEQFF. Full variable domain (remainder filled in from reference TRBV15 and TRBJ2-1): DAMVIQNPRYQVTQFGKPVTLSCSQTLNHNVMYWYQQKSSQAPKLLFHYYDKDFNNEADTPDNFQSRRPNTSFCFLDIRSPGLGDTAMYLCATSRETGTADEQFFGPGTRLTVL.

The CDR3 loop reads CASSLIGWQGVEKLFF. CDR3 coding DNA: TGCGCCAGCAGCTTGATCGGTTGGCAGGGGGTTGAAAAACTGTTTTTT. The chain recombines TRBV5-1 with TRBJ1-4; 7 bases agree with TRBD1. CDR1 and CDR2 from the germline V gene are SGHRS and YFSETQ. V was pared by 1 base and J by 7 bases, with 10 bases of the junction left unmatched. The length of the CDR3 is 16 residues.

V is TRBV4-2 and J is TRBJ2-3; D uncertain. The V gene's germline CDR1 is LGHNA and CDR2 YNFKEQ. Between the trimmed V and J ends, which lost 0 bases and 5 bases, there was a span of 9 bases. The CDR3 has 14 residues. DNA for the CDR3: TGTGCCAGCAGCCAAGAAAAAAGAGGAGATACGCAGTATTTT. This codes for CASSQEKRGDTQYF.

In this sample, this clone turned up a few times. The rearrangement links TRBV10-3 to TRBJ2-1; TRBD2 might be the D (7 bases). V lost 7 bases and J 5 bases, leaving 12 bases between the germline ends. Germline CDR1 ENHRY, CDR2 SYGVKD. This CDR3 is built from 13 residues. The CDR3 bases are TGTGCCATCAATAGGGGGGGCCACAATGAGCAGTTCTTC. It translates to CAINRGGHNEQFF.

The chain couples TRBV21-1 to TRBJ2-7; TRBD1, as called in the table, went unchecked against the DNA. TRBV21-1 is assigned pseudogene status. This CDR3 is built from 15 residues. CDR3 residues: CASSLDRRPFGEQYF. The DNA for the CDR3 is TGTGCCAGCAGCCTAGACAGGCGTCCTTTCGGCGAGCAGTACTTC.

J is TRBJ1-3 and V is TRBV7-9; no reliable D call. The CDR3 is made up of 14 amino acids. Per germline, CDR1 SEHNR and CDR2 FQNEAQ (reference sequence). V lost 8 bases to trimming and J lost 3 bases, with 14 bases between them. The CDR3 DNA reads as TGTGCCAGCCGGGCCGGGGTTTATGGAAACACCATATATTTT. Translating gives CASRAGVYGNTIYF.

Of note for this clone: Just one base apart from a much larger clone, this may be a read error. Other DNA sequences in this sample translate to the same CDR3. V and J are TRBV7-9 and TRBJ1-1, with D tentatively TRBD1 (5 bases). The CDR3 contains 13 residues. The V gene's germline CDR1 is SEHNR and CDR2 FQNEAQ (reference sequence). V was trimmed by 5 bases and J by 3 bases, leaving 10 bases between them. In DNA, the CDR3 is TGTGCCAGCAGCCCGCAGGGTTACACTGAAGCTTTCTTT. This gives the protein CASSPQGYTEAFF. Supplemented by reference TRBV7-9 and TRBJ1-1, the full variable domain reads DTGVSQNPRHKITKRGQNVTFRCDPISEHNRLYWYRQTLGQGPEFLTYFQNEAQLEKSRLLSDRFSAERPKGSFSTLEIQRTEQGDSAMYLCASSPQGYTEAFFGQGTRLTVV.

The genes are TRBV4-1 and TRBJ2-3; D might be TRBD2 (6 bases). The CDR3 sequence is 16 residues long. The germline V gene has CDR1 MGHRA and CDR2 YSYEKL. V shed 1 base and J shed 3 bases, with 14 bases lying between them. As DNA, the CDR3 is TGCGCCAGCAGCCAAGTACTAGCCGTGATAACAGATACGCAGTATTTT. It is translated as CASSQVLAVITDTQYF.

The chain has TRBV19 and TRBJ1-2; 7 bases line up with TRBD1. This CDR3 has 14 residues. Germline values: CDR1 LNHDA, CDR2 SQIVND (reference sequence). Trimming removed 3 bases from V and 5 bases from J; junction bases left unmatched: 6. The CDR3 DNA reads TGTGCCAGTAGTATTGGGACAGACCATTATGGCTACACCTTC. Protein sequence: CASSIGTDHYGYTF.

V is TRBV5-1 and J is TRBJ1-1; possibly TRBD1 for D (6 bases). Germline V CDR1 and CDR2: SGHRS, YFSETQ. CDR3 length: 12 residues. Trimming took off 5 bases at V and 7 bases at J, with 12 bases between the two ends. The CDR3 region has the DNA TGCGCCAGCAGAGTTGAGGGGGGTGAAGCTTTCTTT. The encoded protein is CASRVEGGEAFF. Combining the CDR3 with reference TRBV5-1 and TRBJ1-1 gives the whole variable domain KAGVTQTPRYLIKTRGQQVTLSCSPISGHRSVSWYQQTPGQGLQFLFEYFSETQRNKGNFPGRFSGRQFSNSRSEMNVSTLELGDSALYLCASRVEGGEAFFGQGTRLTVV.

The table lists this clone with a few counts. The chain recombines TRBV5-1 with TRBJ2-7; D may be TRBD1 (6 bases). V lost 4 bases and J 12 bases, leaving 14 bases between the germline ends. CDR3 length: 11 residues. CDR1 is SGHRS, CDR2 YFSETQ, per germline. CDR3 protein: CASSADRFVYF. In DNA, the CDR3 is TGCGCCAGCAGCGCCGACAGGTTTGTGTACTTC. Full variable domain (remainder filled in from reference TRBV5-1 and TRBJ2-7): KAGVTQTPRYLIKTRGQQVTLSCSPISGHRSVSWYQQTPGQGLQFLFEYFSETQRNKGNFPGRFSGRQFSNSRSEMNVSTLELGDSALYLCASSADRFVYFGPGTRLTVT.

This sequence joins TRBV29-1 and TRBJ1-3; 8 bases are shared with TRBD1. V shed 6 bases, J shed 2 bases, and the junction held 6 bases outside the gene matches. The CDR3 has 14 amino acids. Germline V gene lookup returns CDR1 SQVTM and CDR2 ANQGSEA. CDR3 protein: CSVVDRGAGNTIYF. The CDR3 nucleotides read TGCAGCGTCGTTGACAGGGGTGCTGGAAACACCATATATTTT.

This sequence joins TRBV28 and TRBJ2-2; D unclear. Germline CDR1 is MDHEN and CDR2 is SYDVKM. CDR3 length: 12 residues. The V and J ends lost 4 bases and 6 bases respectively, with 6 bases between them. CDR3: CASSSPPGELFF. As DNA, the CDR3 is TGTGCCAGCAGTTCCCCCCCCGGGGAGCTGTTTTTT. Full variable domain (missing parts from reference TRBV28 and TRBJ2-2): DVKVTQSSRYLVKRTGEKVFLECVQDMDHENMFWYRQDPGLGLRLIYFSYDVKMKEKGDIPEGYSVSREKKERFSLILESASTNQTSMYLCASSSPPGELFFGEGSRLTVL.

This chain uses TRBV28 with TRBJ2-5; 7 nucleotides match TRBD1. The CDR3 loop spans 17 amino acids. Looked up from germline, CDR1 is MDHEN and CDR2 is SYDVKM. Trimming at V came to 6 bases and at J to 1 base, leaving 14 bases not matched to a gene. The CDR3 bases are TGTGCCAGCAGCCCGAACACCTTCCGGGACAGCCAAGAGACCCAGTACTTC. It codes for CASSPNTFRDSQETQYF.

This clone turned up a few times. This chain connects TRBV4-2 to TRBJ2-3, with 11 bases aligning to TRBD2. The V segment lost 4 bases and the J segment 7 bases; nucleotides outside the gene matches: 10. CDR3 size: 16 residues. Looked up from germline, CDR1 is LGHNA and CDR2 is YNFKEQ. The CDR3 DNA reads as TGTGCCAGCAGCCTGGGACTAGCGGCCGCGGGGAATACGCAGTATTTT. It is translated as CASSLGLAAAGNTQYF.

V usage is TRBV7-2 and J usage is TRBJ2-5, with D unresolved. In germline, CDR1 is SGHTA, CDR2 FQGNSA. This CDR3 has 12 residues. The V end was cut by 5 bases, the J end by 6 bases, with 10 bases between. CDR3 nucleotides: TGTGCCAGCAGCACAAGAATAAAGACCCAGTACTTC. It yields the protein CASSTRIKTQYF.

CDR3 DNA: TGTGCCAGCAGTTACGCTAGCGGGAGGGCCCCAAATGAGCAGTTCTTC. It is translated as CASSYASGRAPNEQFF. V usage is TRBV6-6 and J usage is TRBJ2-1; 12 nucleotides line up with TRBD2. Trimming removed 2 bases from V and 7 bases from J; junction bases left unmatched: 6. Germline lookup yields CDR1 MNHNY and CDR2 SVGAGI (reference sequence). This CDR3 comprises 16 residues.

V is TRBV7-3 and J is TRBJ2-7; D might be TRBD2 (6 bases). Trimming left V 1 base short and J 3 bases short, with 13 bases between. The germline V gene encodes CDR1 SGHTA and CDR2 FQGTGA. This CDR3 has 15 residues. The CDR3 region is CASSLSGGSRYEQYF. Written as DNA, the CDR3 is TGTGCCAGCAGCTTAAGTGGGGGGAGTCGCTACGAGCAGTACTTC.